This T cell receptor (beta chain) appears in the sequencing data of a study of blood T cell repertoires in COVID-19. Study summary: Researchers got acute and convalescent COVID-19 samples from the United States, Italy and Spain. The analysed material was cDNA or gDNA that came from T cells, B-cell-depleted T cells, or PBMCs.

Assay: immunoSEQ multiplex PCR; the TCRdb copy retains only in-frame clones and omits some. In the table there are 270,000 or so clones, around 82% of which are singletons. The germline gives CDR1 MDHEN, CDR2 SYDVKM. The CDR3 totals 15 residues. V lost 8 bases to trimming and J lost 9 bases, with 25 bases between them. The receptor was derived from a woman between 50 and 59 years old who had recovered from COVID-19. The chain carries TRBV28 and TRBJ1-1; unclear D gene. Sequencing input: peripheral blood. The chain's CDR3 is CASPSPTGRGQKAFF. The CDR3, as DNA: TGTGCCAGCCCCTCCCCCACGGGTAGAGGGCAGAAAGCTTTCTTT.